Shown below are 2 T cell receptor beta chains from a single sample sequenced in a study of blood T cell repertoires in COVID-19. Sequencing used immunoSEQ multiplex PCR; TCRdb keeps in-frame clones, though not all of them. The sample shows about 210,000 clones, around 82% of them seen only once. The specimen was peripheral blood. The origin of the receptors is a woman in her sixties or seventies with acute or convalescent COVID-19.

Here the CDR3 DNA reads TGTGCCTGGAGTCATGGTAGCGGGGGGGCCCAAGATACGCAGTATTTT. Translating it yields CAWSHGSGGAQDTQYF. The chain uses TRBV30 and TRBJ2-3, with 11 bases fitting TRBD2. Per the germline V gene, CDR1 is GTSNPN and CDR2 is SVGIG (reference sequence). Trimming cost V 2 bases and J 5 bases; bases outside gene matches: 9. The CDR3 runs to 16 residues.

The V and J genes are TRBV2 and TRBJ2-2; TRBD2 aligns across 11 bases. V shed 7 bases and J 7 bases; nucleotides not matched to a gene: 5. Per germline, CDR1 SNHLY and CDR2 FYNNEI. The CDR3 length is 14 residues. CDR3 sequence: CASNSGGADGELFF. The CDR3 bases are TGTGCCAGCAATAGCGGGGGGGCGGACGGGGAGCTGTTTTTT.